The T cell receptor beta chain described here comes from a study of OX40 agonist ivuxolimab in advanced cancers. Study as a whole: Patients were infused with ivuxolimab every 2 weeks at 0.01 to 10 mg/kg. Partial responses, seen in three patients, involved one hepatocellular carcinoma and two cutaneous melanomas.

Sequenced by immunoSEQ multiplex PCR; TCRdb stores in-frame clones only, minus some. The data contain about 84,000 clones, approximately 85% of them seen just once; the ten biggest clones take up approximately 0.22%. The ends lost 5 bases at V and 0 bases at J; junction bases unmatched: 9. Germline CDR1 SGHAT, CDR2 FQNNGV. The CDR3 has 16 amino acids. The chain is built from TRBV11-2 and TRBJ2-7; 8 bases map to TRBD2. The starting material was CD4+ or CD8+ T cells sorted from blood, obtained in a trial of the OX40 agonist ivuxolimab. The TCR was taken from an adult with an advanced solid tumor such as melanoma, head and neck, liver or kidney cancer. CDR3 region: CASSPVKRETSYEQYF. DNA for the CDR3: TGTGCCAGCAGCCCCGTTAAGCGGGAGACCTCCTACGAGCAGTACTTC.